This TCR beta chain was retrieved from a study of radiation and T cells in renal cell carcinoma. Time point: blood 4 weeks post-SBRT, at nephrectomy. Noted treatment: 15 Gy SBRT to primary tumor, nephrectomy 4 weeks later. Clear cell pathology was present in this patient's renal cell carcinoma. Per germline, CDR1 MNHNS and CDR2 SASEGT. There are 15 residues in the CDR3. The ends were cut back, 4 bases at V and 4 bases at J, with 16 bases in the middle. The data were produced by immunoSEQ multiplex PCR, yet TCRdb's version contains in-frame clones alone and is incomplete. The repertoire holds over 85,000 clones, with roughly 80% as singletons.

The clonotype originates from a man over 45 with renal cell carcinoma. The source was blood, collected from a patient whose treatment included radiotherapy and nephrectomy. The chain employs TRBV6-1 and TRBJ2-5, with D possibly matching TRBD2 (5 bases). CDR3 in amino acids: CASSANGILGETQYF. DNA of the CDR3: TGTGCCAGCAGTGCTAACGGGATCCTAGGAGAGACCCAGTACTTC.